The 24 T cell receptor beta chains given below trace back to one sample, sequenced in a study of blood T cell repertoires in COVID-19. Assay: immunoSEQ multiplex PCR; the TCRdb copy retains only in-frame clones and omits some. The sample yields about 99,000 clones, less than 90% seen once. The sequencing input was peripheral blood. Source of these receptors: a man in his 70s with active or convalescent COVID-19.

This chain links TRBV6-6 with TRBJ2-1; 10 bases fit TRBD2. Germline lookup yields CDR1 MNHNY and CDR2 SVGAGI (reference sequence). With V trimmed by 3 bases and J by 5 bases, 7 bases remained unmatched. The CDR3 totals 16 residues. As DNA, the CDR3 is TGTGCCAGCAGTTATGCACAGCGGGGGGGGGACAATGAGCAGTTCTTC. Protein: CASSYAQRGGDNEQFF.

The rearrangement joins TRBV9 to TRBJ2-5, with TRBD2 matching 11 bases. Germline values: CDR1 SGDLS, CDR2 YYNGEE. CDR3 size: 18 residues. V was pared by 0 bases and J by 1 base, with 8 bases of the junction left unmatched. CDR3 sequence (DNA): TGTGCCAGCAGCGTAGGTCTAGCGGGGGGCAAAACCCAAGAGACCCAGTACTTC. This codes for CASSVGLAGGKTQETQYF.

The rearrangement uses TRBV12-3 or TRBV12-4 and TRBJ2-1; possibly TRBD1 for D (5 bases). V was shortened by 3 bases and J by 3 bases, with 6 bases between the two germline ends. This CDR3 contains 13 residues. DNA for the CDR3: TGTGCCAGCAGTTTCAGGGTCTACAATGAGCAGTTCTTC. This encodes CASSFRVYNEQFF.

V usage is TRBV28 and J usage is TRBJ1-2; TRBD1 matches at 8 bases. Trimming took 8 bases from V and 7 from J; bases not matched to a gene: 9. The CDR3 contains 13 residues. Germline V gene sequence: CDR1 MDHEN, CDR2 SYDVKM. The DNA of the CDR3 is TGTGCCAGCGCTAGCCAGGGGGCAGGTGGCTACACCTTC. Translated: CASASQGAGGYTF.

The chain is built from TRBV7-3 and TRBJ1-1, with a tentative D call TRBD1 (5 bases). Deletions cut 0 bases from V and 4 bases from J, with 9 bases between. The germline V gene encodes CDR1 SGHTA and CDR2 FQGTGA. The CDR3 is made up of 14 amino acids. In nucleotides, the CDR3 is TGTGCCAGCAGCTTAACAGGGGATGGCACTGAAGCTTTCTTT. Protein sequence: CASSLTGDGTEAFF.

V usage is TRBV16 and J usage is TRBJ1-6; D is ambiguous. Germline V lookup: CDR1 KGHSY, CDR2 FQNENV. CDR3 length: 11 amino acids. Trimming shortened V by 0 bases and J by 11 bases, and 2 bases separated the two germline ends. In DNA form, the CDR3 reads TGTGCCAGCAGCCAATCCGCACCCCTCCACTTT. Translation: CASSQSAPLHF.

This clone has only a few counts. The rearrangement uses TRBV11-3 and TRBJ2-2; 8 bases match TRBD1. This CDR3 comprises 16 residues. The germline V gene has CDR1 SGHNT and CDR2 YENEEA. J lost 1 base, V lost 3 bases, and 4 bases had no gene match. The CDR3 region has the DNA TGTGCCAGCAGCTTGCAGGGGGCCGAGAACACCGGGGAGCTGTTTTTT. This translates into CASSLQGAENTGELFF.

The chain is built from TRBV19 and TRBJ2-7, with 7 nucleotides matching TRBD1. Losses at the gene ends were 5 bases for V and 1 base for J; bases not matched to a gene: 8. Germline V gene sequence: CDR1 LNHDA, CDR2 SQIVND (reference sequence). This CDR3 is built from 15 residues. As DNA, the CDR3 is TGTGCCAGTAGTCCTAGTGGCAGGGGGTCCTACGAGCAGTACTTC. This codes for CASSPSGRGSYEQYF.

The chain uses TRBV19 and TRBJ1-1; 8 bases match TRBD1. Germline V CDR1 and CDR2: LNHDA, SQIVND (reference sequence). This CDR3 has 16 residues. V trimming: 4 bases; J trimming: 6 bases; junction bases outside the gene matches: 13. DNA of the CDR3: TGTGCCAGTAGTAAGTCGTTTGGACAGGGTCGTGCTGAAGCTTTCTTT. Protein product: CASSKSFGQGRAEAFF.

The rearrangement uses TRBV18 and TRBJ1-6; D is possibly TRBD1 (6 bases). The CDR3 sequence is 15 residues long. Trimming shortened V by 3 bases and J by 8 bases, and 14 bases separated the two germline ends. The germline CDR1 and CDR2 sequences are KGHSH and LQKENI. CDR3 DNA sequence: TGTGCCAGCTCACCCCCTGGACAGTACGATTCACCCCTCCACTTT. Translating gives CASSPPGQYDSPLHF.

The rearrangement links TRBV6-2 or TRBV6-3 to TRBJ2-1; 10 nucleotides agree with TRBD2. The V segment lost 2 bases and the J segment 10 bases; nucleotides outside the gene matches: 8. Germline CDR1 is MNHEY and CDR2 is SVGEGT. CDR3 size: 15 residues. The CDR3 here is CASSYPRAAGGEQFF. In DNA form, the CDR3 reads TGTGCCAGCAGTTACCCCCGGGCAGCGGGGGGGGAGCAGTTCTTC.

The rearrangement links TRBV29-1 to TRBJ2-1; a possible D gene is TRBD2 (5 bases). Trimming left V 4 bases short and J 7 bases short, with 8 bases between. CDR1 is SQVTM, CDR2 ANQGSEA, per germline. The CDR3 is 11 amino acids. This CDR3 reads CSVVPGNEQFF. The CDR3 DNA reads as TGCAGCGTTGTCCCGGGAAATGAGCAGTTCTTC.

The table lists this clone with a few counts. The CDR3, as DNA: TGTGCCAGTAGTAGGACAGCACCTTCCTACGAGCAGTACTTC. It encodes CASSRTAPSYEQYF. The chain recombines TRBV19 with TRBJ2-7, with D possibly being TRBD1 (6 bases). CDR3 length equals 14 residues. Germline CDR1 and CDR2: LNHDA and SQIVND (reference sequence). The V end was cut by 4 bases, the J end by 1 base, with 11 bases between.

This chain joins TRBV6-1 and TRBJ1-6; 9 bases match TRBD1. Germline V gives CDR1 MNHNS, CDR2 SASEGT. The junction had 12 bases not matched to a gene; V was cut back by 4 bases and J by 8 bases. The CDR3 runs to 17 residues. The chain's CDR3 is CASSGRLTGQGYSPLHF. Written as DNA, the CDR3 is TGTGCCAGCAGTGGTCGGTTAACGGGACAGGGATATTCACCCCTCCACTTT.

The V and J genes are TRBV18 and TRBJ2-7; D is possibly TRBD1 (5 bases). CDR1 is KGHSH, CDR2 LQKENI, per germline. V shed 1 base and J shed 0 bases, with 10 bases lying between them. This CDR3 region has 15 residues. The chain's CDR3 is CASSPRGPSSYEQYF. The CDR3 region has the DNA TGTGCCAGCTCACCACGGGGCCCGAGCTCCTACGAGCAGTACTTC.

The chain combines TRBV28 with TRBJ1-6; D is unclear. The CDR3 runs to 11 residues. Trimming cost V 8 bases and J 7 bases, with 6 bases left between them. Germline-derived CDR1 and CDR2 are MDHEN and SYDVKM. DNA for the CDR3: TGTGCCAGCGCACAGAATTCACCCCTCCACTTT. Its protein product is CASAQNSPLHF.

This CDR3 is CASSPFRDQPQHF. In DNA, the CDR3 is TGTGCCAGCAGCCCTTTCCGCGATCAGCCCCAGCATTTT. The chain is built from TRBV12-3 or TRBV12-4 and TRBJ1-5; D remains ambiguous. The CDR3 consists of 13 residues. Trimming left V 6 bases short and J 5 bases short, with 11 bases between.

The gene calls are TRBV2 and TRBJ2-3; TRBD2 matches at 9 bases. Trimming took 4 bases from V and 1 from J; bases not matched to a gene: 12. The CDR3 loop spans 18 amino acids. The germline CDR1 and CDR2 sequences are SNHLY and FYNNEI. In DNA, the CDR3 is TGTGCCAGCAGTGGAAACGCGCGGGGGGGCTCTCGCACAGATACGCAGTATTTT. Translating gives CASSGNARGGSRTDTQYF.

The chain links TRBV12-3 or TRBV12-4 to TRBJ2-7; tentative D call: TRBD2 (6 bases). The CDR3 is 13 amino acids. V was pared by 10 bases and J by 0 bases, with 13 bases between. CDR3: CATRGFGSYEQYF. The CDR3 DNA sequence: TGTGCCACCCGGGGGTTCGGCTCCTACGAGCAGTACTTC.

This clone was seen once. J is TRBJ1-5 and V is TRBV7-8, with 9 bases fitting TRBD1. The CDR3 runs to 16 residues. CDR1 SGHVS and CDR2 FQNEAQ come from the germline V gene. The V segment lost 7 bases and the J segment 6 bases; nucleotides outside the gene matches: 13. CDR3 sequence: CASTLLGTGKVQPQHF. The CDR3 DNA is TGTGCCAGCACCCTACTCGGGACAGGGAAGGTTCAGCCCCAGCATTTT.

CDR3 in DNA: TGTGCCAGCAGTACCCTGCCGGGTCAGCCCCAGCATTTT. This gives the protein CASSTLPGQPQHF. The chain has TRBV28 and TRBJ1-5; unclear D gene. CDR3 length equals 13 residues. V shed 5 bases and J shed 6 bases, with 11 bases lying between them. CDR1 and CDR2 (germline): MDHEN, SYDVKM.

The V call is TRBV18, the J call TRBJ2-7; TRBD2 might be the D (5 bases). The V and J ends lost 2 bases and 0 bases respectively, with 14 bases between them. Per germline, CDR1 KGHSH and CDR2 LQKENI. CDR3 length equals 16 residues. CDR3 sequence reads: CASSPATVRGSYEQYF. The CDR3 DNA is TGTGCCAGCTCACCAGCCACAGTACGGGGCTCCTACGAGCAGTACTTC. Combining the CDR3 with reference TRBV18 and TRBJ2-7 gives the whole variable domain NAGVMQNPRHLVRRRGQEARLRCSPMKGHSHVYWYRQLPEEGLKFMVYLQKENIIDESGMPKERFSAEFPKEGPSILRIQQVVRGDSAAYFCASSPATVRGSYEQYFGPGTRLTVT.

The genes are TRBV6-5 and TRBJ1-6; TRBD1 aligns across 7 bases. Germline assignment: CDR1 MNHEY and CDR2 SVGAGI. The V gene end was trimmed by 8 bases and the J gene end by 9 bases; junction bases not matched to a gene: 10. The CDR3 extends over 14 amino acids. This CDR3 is CASLGQVAGSPLHF. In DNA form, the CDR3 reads TGTGCCAGCCTCGGACAGGTGGCAGGTTCACCCCTCCACTTT.

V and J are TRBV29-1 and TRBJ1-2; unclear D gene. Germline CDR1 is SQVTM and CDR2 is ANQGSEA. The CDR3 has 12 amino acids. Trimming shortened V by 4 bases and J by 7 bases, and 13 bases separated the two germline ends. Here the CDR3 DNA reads TGCAGCGTTGGGTGGGGAGTCGGTGGCTACACCTTC. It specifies CSVGWGVGGYTF.